Listed here are 3 T cell receptor beta chains from one sample, sequenced in a study of neurological immune-mediated disorders. MiXCR was run by TCRdb on the 5' RACE reads, yielding one entry per CDR3 protein. The table shows tens of thousands of distinct CDR3 sequences, with approximately 2.4% occurring only once. Sequenced sample: PBMCs. The source is a woman in her 30s with multiple sclerosis.

This clonotype was counted ten times or more. The V and J genes are TRBV4-3 and TRBJ2-1; 11 bases map to TRBD2. The CDR3 loop spans 18 amino acids. Germline CDR1 and CDR2: LGHNA and YSLEER. Trimming cost V 0 bases and J 5 bases; bases outside gene matches: 9. The CDR3 sequence: CASSQDVAGGPPHNEQFF. In nucleotides, the CDR3 is TGCGCCAGCAGCCAAGACGTAGCGGGAGGGCCCCCCCACAATGAGCAGTTCTTC.

This clonotype has ten or more counts. The chain employs TRBV7-2 and TRBJ1-1, with D maybe TRBD1 (6 bases). The CDR3 totals 15 residues. V was shortened by 5 bases and J by 4 bases, with 17 bases between the two germline ends. CDR1 and CDR2 from the germline V gene are SGHTA and FQGNSA. The CDR3: CASSPYREAGTEAFF. CDR3 nucleotide sequence: TGTGCCAGCAGCCCCTACAGGGAAGCGGGCACTGAAGCTTTCTTT.

This clonotype has ten or more counts. CDR3 sequence (DNA): TGCGCCAGCAGCCCGCAGTGGGAGGCGGGGAAATACAATGAGCAGTTCTTC. This gives the protein CASSPQWEAGKYNEQFF. The gene calls are TRBV4-3 and TRBJ2-1, with D possibly being TRBD2 (6 bases). With 4 bases removed from V and 4 bases from J, the gap between germline ends came to 20 bases. CDR1 and CDR2 from the germline V gene are LGHNA and YSLEER. CDR3 length equals 17 residues.